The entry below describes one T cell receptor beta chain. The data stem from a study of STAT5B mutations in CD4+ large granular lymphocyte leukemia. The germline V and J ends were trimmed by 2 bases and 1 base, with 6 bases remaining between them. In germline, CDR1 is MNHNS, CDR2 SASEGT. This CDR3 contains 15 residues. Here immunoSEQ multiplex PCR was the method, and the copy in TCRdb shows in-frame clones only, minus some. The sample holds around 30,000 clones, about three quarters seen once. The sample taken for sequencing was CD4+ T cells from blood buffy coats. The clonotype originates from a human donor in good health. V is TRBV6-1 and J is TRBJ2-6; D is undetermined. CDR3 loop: CASSELSSGANVLTF. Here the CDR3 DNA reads TGTGCCAGCAGTGAACTGTCGTCTGGGGCCAACGTCCTGACTTTC.